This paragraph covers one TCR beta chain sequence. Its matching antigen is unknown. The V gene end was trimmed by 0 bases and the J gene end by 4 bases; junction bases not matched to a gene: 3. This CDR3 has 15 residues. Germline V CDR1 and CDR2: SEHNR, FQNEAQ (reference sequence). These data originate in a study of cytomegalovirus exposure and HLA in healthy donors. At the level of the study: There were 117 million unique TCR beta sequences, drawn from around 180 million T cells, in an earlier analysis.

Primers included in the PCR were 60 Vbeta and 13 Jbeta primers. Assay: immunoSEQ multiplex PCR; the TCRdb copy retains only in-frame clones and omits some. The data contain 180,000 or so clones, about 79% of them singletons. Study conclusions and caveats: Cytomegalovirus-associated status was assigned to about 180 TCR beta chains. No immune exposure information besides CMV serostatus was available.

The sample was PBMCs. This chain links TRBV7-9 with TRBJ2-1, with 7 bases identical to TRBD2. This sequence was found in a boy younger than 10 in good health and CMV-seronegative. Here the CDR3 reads CASSLAGGRYNEQFF. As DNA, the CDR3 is TGTGCCAGCAGCTTAGCGGGGGGGAGGTACAATGAGCAGTTCTTC.